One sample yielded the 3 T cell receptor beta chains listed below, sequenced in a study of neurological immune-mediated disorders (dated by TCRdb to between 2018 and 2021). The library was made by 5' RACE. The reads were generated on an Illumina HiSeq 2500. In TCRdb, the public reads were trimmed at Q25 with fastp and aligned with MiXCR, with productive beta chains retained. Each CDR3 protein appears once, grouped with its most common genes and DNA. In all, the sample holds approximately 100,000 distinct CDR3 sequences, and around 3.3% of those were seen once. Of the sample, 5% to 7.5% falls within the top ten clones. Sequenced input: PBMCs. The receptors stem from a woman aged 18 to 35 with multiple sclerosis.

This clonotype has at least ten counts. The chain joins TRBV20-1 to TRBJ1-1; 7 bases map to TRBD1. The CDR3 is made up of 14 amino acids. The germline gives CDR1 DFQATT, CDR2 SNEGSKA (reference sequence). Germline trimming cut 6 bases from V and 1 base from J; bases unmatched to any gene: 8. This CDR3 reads CSASKGAGNTEAFF. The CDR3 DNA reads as TGCAGTGCCTCGAAGGGGGCCGGGAACACTGAAGCTTTCTTT.

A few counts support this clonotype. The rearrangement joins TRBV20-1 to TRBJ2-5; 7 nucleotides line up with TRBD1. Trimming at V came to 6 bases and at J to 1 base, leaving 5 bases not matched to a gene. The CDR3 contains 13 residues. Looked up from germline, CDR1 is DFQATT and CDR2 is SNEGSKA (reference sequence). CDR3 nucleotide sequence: TGCAGTGCCCGATCAGGGGGCCAAGAGACCCAGTACTTC. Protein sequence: CSARSGGQETQYF.

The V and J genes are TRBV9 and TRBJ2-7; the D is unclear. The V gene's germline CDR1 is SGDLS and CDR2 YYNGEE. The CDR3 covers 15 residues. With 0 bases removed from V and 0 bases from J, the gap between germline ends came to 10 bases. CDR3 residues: CASSVGGVSSYEQYF. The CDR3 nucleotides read TGTGCCAGCAGCGTAGGGGGTGTGAGCTCCTACGAGCAGTACTTC.